The rows below give T cell receptor beta chains drawn from one sample of a study of blood T cell repertoires in COVID-19. Profiled with immunoSEQ multiplex PCR; TCRdb holds only in-frame clones, not every one. The table shows roughly 40,000 clones, with around 89% occurring only once. Source material: peripheral blood. These receptors all come from a young man with active or convalescent COVID-19. Each CDR3 is given with its conserved first and last residue. The D gene is left open where the match is weak. For some rows the clone size is stated as once, few or many, or as a class when expanded; others skip it.

V gene	J gene	D gene	clone size	CDR3 protein	CDR3 DNA
TRBV9	TRBJ2-1	NA	NA	CASSVSLGTGYLNEQFF	TGTGCCAGCAGCGTAAGCCTCGGGACTGGATATCTCAATGAGCAGTTCTTC
TRBV20-1	TRBJ1-2	NA	NA	CSASVYGGYTF	TGCAGTGCTTCAGTGTATGGTGGCTACACCTTC
TRBV12-3/TRBV12-4	TRBJ1-2	NA	NA	CASSNRENYGYTF	TGTGCCAGCAGTAACAGGGAAAACTATGGCTACACCTTC
TRBV10-2	TRBJ1-1	TRBD1	NA	CASRPGQGVTEAFF	TGCGCCAGCAGACCCGGACAGGGGGTCACTGAAGCTTTCTTT
TRBV12-5	TRBJ2-1	TRBD2	NA	CASAWGGKRYNEQFF	TGTGCTAGTGCCTGGGGAGGGAAGAGGTACAATGAGCAGTTCTTC
TRBV5-5	TRBJ2-1	TRBD2	NA	CASSFTATSGVNEQFF	TGTGCCAGCAGCTTTACAGCGACTAGCGGGGTCAATGAGCAGTTCTTC
TRBV5-1	TRBJ2-7	NA	NA	CASSLGNTGITYEQYF	TGCGCCAGCAGCTTGGGAAACACAGGGATAACCTACGAGCAGTACTTC
TRBV6-5	TRBJ2-1	TRBD2	NA	CASSTTSGRNNEQFF	TGTGCCAGCAGTACGACTAGCGGGAGAAATAATGAGCAGTTCTTC
TRBV19	TRBJ2-2	TRBD2	NA	CASTWEGSTGELFF	TGTGCCAGTACGTGGGAGGGGAGCACCGGGGAGCTGTTTTTT
TRBV6-2/TRBV6-3	TRBJ2-2	TRBD1	NA	CASSWTGLRILNTGELFF	TGTGCCAGCAGTTGGACAGGGCTAAGAATCCTGAACACCGGGGAGCTGTTTTTT
TRBV5-6	TRBJ2-5	TRBD1	once	CASSLQGVQETQYF	TGTGCCAGCAGCCTACAGGGGGTCCAAGAGACCCAGTACTTC
TRBV4-1	TRBJ1-5	TRBD1	NA	CASSRTGDPNQPQHF	TGCGCCAGCAGCCGGACAGGGGACCCTAATCAGCCCCAGCATTTT
TRBV9	TRBJ2-3	NA	NA	CASSVPLQTDTQYF	TGTGCCAGCAGCGTACCACTGCAAACAGATACGCAGTATTTT
TRBV12-3/TRBV12-4	TRBJ2-3	NA	NA	CASRTLGTDTQYF	TGTGCCAGCAGGACACTAGGCACAGATACGCAGTATTTT
TRBV19	TRBJ1-2	TRBD1	NA	CASISFTDRGYVSYTF	TGTGCCAGTATATCCTTCACCGACAGGGGCTATGTTAGCTACACCTTC
TRBV10-1	TRBJ2-5	TRBD1	NA	CASSTGTGVGETQYF	TGCGCCAGCAGTACCGGGACAGGAGTCGGGGAGACCCAGTACTTC
TRBV25-1	TRBJ2-2	TRBD1	NA	CASTPTGWNTGELFF	TGTGCCAGCACTCCGACAGGGTGGAACACCGGGGAGCTGTTTTTT
TRBV15	TRBJ2-5	TRBD2	NA	CATSSGLAGEETQYF	TGTGCCACCAGCAGCGGACTAGCGGGGGAAGAGACCCAGTACTTC
TRBV3-1/TRBV3-2	TRBJ1-6	NA	NA	CASSQGGGGSPLHF	TGTGCCAGCAGCCAGGGAGGGGGGGGTTCACCCCTCCACTTT
TRBV6-6	TRBJ1-3	NA	NA	CASSSGDYSGNTIYF	TGTGCCAGCAGTTCAGGGGACTACTCTGGAAACACCATATATTTT
TRBV19	TRBJ2-7	NA	NA	CASSMFLGGYEQYF	TGTGCCAGTAGTATGTTTTTAGGGGGCTACGAGCAGTACTTC
TRBV19	TRBJ1-4	NA	NA	CASSIGYRTTNEKLFF	TGTGCCAGTAGTATAGGGTACAGGACAACTAATGAAAAACTGTTTTTT
TRBV6-1	TRBJ2-3	NA	NA	CASSSSLPTDTQYF	TGTGCCAGCAGTTCTAGCCTCCCCACAGATACGCAGTATTTT
TRBV6-5	TRBJ1-1	NA	NA	CASRPDRLNTEAFF	TGTGCCAGCAGGCCGGACAGATTGAACACTGAAGCTTTCTTT
TRBV11-2	TRBJ2-5	NA	NA	CASSLDSGAQETQYF	TGTGCCAGCAGCTTAGATTCAGGGGCCCAAGAGACCCAGTACTTC
TRBV28	TRBJ1-4	TRBD1	NA	CASSLYRGRANEKLFF	TGTGCCAGCAGTTTATACAGGGGGCGAGCTAATGAAAAACTGTTTTTT
TRBV28	TRBJ1-2	NA	NA	CASSLPRQDGYTF	TGTGCCAGCAGTTTACCTAGACAGGATGGCTACACCTTC
TRBV7-2	TRBJ2-2	TRBD2	NA	CASSLRVGSGKIGELFF	TGTGCCAGCAGCTTACGAGTTGGCAGCGGGAAGATCGGGGAGCTGTTTTTT
TRBV7-9	TRBJ2-5	NA	NA	CASSPGELETQYF	TGTGCCAGCTCCCCCGGGGAGCTAGAGACCCAGTACTTC
TRBV18	TRBJ2-7	TRBD1	few	CASSPSGTGLYEQYF	TGTGCCAGCTCTCCGAGCGGGACAGGGTTGTACGAGCAGTACTTC
TRBV7-6	TRBJ1-4	TRBD1	NA	CASSPRGLFREKLFF	TGTGCCAGCAGCCCAAGGGGGCTTTTCCGGGAAAAACTGTTTTTT
TRBV5-1	TRBJ1-2	TRBD1	NA	CASSYGTGTDGYTF	TGCGCCAGCAGCTACGGGACAGGAACGGACGGCTACACCTTC
TRBV11-3	TRBJ1-2	NA	NA	CASSGGGFRYGYTF	TGTGCCAGCAGCGGGGGAGGGTTTCGATATGGCTACACCTTC
TRBV27	TRBJ1-6	NA	once	CASSLGWIRGSPLHF	TGTGCCAGCAGTTTAGGTTGGATCAGGGGTTCACCCCTCCACTTT
TRBV6-5	TRBJ2-3	TRBD1	NA	CASNNRGDTDTQYF	TGTGCCAGCAACAACAGGGGAGACACAGATACGCAGTATTTT
TRBV10-2	TRBJ1-5	NA	NA	CASSAAGGNQPQHF	TGCGCCAGCAGTGCCGCGGGCGGAAATCAGCCCCAGCATTTT
TRBV20-1	TRBJ2-1	NA	NA	CSASRVNEQFF	TGCAGTGCTAGTCGGGTTAATGAGCAGTTCTTC
TRBV6-5	TRBJ2-2	TRBD1	few	CASSTKGQHTGELFF	TGTGCCAGCAGTACGAAGGGACAGCACACCGGGGAGCTGTTTTTT
TRBV18	TRBJ2-2	TRBD1	NA	CASSPWRQGNTGELFF	TGTGCCAGCTCACCTTGGAGACAGGGAAACACCGGGGAGCTGTTTTTT
TRBV28	TRBJ1-1	NA	NA	CASSWGGTEAFF	TGTGCCAGCAGTTGGGGGGGCACTGAAGCTTTCTTT
TRBV29-1	TRBJ1-2	NA	NA	CSVERTANYGYTF	TGCAGCGTTGAAAGGACAGCCAACTATGGCTACACCTTC
TRBV6-1	TRBJ1-2	TRBD1	once	CASSETTGNLGYTF	TGTGCCAGCAGTGAGACGACAGGGAATTTAGGCTACACCTTC
TRBV5-1	TRBJ2-1	TRBD2	NA	CASSWILAGGAGNEQFF	TGCGCCAGCAGCTGGATACTAGCGGGGGGCGCTGGCAATGAGCAGTTCTTC
TRBV29-1	TRBJ1-2	TRBD1	NA	CSVDVQGTMGYTF	TGCAGCGTTGATGTACAGGGGACCATGGGCTACACCTTC
TRBV30	TRBJ2-5	TRBD2	NA	CAWSSIAGGLQETQYF	TGTGCCTGGAGTTCTATAGCGGGAGGACTCCAAGAGACCCAGTACTTC
TRBV6-6	TRBJ1-1	TRBD1	NA	CASSQGTGVSDTEAFF	TGTGCCAGCAGTCAAGGGACAGGGGTTTCGGACACTGAAGCTTTCTTT
TRBV27	TRBJ2-3	NA	NA	CASSFAAYTDTQYF	TGTGCCAGCAGTTTTGCGGCTTACACAGATACGCAGTATTTT
TRBV27	TRBJ1-1	NA	NA	CASSLSDRNTEAFF	TGTGCCAGCAGTTTATCGGACAGAAACACTGAAGCTTTCTTT
TRBV11-2	TRBJ2-5	NA	NA	CASSLGNWDWETQYF	TGTGCCAGCAGCTTAGGAAATTGGGACTGGGAGACCCAGTACTTC
TRBV6-5	TRBJ2-3	NA	NA	CAINRPTDTQYF	TGTGCCATCAACAGACCCACAGATACGCAGTATTTT
TRBV7-2	TRBJ1-4	NA	NA	CASSRGLYLEKLFF	TGTGCCAGCAGCCGGGGACTTTATCTGGAAAAACTGTTTTTT
TRBV11-1	TRBJ1-2	TRBD1	NA	CASSRTGGGGGYTF	TGTGCCAGCAGTCGCACAGGGGGCGGAGGTGGCTACACCTTC
TRBV11-2	TRBJ1-3	NA	few	CASSLDQRRGTTSGNTIYF	TGTGCCAGCAGCTTAGATCAAAGACGAGGGACAACCTCTGGAAACACCATATATTTT